This T cell receptor beta chain emerged from a study of Graves' ophthalmopathy and Graves' hyperthyroidism. Comment on this clonotype: The junction shows a germline mismatch at one end, possibly a read error.

The CDR3 sequence is 13 residues long. Germline-derived CDR1 and CDR2 are ENHRY and SYGVKD. Amplifying from RNA transcripts, the study obtained TCR beta CDR3 regions. An initial RT-PCR round employing HTBI primers preceded a second-round multiplex PCR. TCRdb re-called the multiplex PCR reads through MiXCR, storing one row per CDR3 protein. The table lists around 590,000 distinct CDR3 sequences, under 45% of them singletons, with about 4.1% in the top ten. The TCR sequence derives from an adult man with Graves' hyperthyroidism. The sequencing sample was made of peripheral blood or thyroid tissue (not recorded which). The rearrangement uses TRBV10-3 and TRBJ1-1; D unresolved. In nucleotides, the CDR3 is TGTGCCATCAGTGACCGGGAGAACACTGAAGCCTTCTTT. Its translation: CAISDRENTEAFF.